The 20 T cell receptor beta chains given below trace back to one sample, sequenced in a study of blood T cell repertoires in COVID-19 (dated by TCRdb to 2018 to 2021). The library was generated by the immunoSEQ multiplex PCR assay. This is the immuneACCESS table as TCRdb keeps it, with only in-frame sequences that have V and J called. A part of the clones is gone; compared with another copy, unresolved V genes explain less than half, and the rest is unexplained. Present in this sample are approximately 300,000 clones, approximately 88% of which were seen just once. The ten largest make up around 6.6% of the sample. The sequenced sample consisted of peripheral blood. These receptors were taken from a man aged 18 to 30 who had recovered from COVID-19.

This chain links TRBV6-5 with TRBJ2-5, with D maybe TRBD2 (6 bases). Trimming removed 5 bases from V and 2 bases from J, with 12 bases in between. Germline loops: CDR1 MNHEY, CDR2 SVGAGI. The CDR3 extends over 14 amino acids. CDR3 sequence reads: CASSLGGKQETQYF. In nucleotides, the CDR3 is TGTGCCAGCAGTCTCGGCGGGAAACAAGAGACCCAGTACTTC.

This clone was seen once. The rearrangement uses TRBV5-8 and TRBJ1-4; D is uncertain. The CDR3 is 14 amino acids. Trimming took off 0 bases at V and 4 bases at J, with 7 bases between the two ends. Per germline, CDR1 SGHTS and CDR2 YDEGEE. The CDR3 bases are TGTGCCAGCAGCTTGGAACAGTTTAATGAAAAACTGTTTTTT. This encodes CASSLEQFNEKLFF.

The rearrangement joins TRBV2 to TRBJ2-3, with 8 bases aligning to TRBD2. Germline lookup yields CDR1 SNHLY and CDR2 FYNNEI. The junction had 12 bases not matched to a gene; V was cut back by 5 bases and J by 5 bases. There are 16 residues in the CDR3. DNA for the CDR3: TGTGCCAGCAGTCCTTTAGCGGGGTCCCCAGGAGATACGCAGTATTTT. Its translation is CASSPLAGSPGDTQYF.

The V and J genes are TRBV4-1 and TRBJ1-4; 8 bases fit TRBD1. V dropped 3 bases and J dropped 1; count of bases not matched to a gene: 7. CDR1 is MGHRA and CDR2 is YSYEKL in the germline V gene. The CDR3 consists of 17 residues. In nucleotides, the CDR3 is TGCGCCAGCAGCCACACAGGGGGACCCAAAACTAATGAAAAACTGTTTTTT. It is translated as CASSHTGGPKTNEKLFF.

This clone is a singleton in its sample. The chain couples TRBV11-2 to TRBJ2-1, with 9 positions matching TRBD1. The germline CDR1 and CDR2 sequences are SGHAT and FQNNGV. This CDR3 comprises 14 residues. V trimming: 6 bases; J trimming: 14 bases; junction bases outside the gene matches: 14. The CDR3 loop reads CASSHPPQGALEFF. Here the CDR3 DNA reads TGTGCCAGCAGTCATCCTCCACAGGGGGCATTGGAGTTCTTC.

V gene TRBV12-5 combines with J gene TRBJ2-5; maybe TRBD1 (6 bases). In germline, CDR1 is LGHNT, CDR2 FRNRAP. Between the trimmed V and J ends, which lost 6 bases and 2 bases, there was a span of 19 bases. This CDR3 is 16 amino acids long. CDR3 residues: CASGPRRGTTQETQYF. CDR3 coding DNA: TGTGCTAGTGGCCCGCGAAGGGGGACAACACAAGAGACCCAGTACTTC.

The chain links TRBV4-2 to TRBJ1-5; 7 nucleotides match TRBD1. J gave up 6 bases and V 4 bases, and 9 bases lay outside the gene matches. The CDR3 sequence is 15 residues long. CDR1 LGHNA and CDR2 YNFKEQ come from the germline V gene. DNA of the CDR3: TGTGCCAGCAGCCGAGGACAGGAAGGGGGTCAGCCCCAGCATTTT. Protein product: CASSRGQEGGQPQHF.

This chain joins TRBV12-3 or TRBV12-4 and TRBJ2-2; D remains ambiguous. Trimming cost V 6 bases and J 6 bases, with 8 bases left between them. CDR3 length equals 12 residues. CDR3 in DNA: TGTGCCAGCAGCCTCCCGGCCGGGGAGCTGTTTTTT. It translates to CASSLPAGELFF.

The gene calls are TRBV12-5 and TRBJ1-1; D is uncertain. This CDR3 has 14 amino acids. Trimming took off 1 base at V and 5 bases at J, with 11 bases between the two ends. CDR1 and CDR2 from the germline V gene are LGHNT and FRNRAP. The CDR3 reads CASGLGAPGTEAFF. DNA for the CDR3: TGTGCTAGTGGTTTGGGGGCCCCTGGGACTGAAGCTTTCTTT.

The genes are TRBV13 and TRBJ2-1, with 10 nucleotides matching TRBD2. V was pared by 2 bases and J by 10 bases, with 8 bases of the junction left unmatched. The CDR3 has 15 residues. Germline CDR1 PRHDT, CDR2 FYEKMQ (reference sequence). As DNA, the CDR3 is TGTGCCAGCAGCTTAAACGGTCTAGCGGGAGCCGAGCAGTTCTTC. It encodes CASSLNGLAGAEQFF.

V and J are TRBV6-6 and TRBJ2-5, with a possible D match to TRBD2 (6 bases). CDR3 length equals 16 residues. Germline V gene lookup returns CDR1 MNHNY and CDR2 SVGAGI (reference sequence). Trimming stripped 5 bases from V and 2 bases from J, with 18 bases between. The chain's CDR3 is CASSIPSSDGQETQYF. The CDR3 bases are TGTGCCAGCAGTATACCTTCTAGCGATGGGCAAGAGACCCAGTACTTC.

V gene TRBV2 combines with J gene TRBJ1-2; 7 bases map to TRBD1. Per the germline V gene, CDR1 is SNHLY and CDR2 is FYNNEI. V trimming: 4 bases; J trimming: 8 bases; junction bases outside the gene matches: 7. This CDR3 comprises 13 residues. The CDR3 protein is CASSGTGGRGYTF. The CDR3 DNA sequence: TGTGCCAGCAGTGGGACAGGAGGTCGAGGCTACACCTTC.

Written as DNA, the CDR3 is TGTGCCAGCAGCTTGGGACAAGGGGATGGCTACACCTTC. Amino acids: CASSLGQGDGYTF. The V call is TRBV13, the J call TRBJ1-2, with D possibly being TRBD1 (6 bases). Trimming took 3 bases from V and 6 from J, leaving 11 bases between them. CDR3 length: 13 residues. Germline CDR1 and CDR2: PRHDT and FYEKMQ (reference sequence).

The CDR3 reads CASRNLAGSSPLHF. CDR3 bases: TGTGCCAGCAGGAATCTAGCGGGGAGTTCACCCCTCCACTTT. The chain is built from TRBV6-5 and TRBJ1-6; no clear D. V was pared by 6 bases and J by 9 bases, with 15 bases between. CDR1 is MNHEY and CDR2 is SVGAGI in the germline V gene. This CDR3 has 14 amino acids.

The chain recombines TRBV19 with TRBJ2-1; 7 nucleotides agree with TRBD2. Trimming took 8 bases from V and 9 from J; bases not matched to a gene: 4. The CDR3 totals 11 residues. The germline V gene has CDR1 LNHDA and CDR2 SQIVND (reference sequence). Written as DNA, the CDR3 is TGTGCCAGTGGCGGGAGTGGTGAGCAGTTCTTC. Protein product: CASGGSGEQFF.

V is TRBV7-9 and J is TRBJ2-1, with TRBD2 matching over 11 bases. Per germline, CDR1 SEHNR and CDR2 FQNEAQ (reference sequence). The CDR3 is 15 residues long. The V and J ends lost 1 base and 8 bases, in that order; junction bases with no gene match: 4. The chain's CDR3 is CASSLELAGVDEQFF. CDR3 nucleotide sequence: TGTGCCAGCAGCTTAGAACTAGCGGGAGTCGATGAGCAGTTCTTC.

The V and J genes are TRBV6-5 and TRBJ2-5; D is unresolved. Trimming removed 4 bases from V and 5 bases from J, with 11 bases in between. Germline V gene data show CDR1 as MNHEY and CDR2 as SVGAGI. This CDR3 has 13 residues. In DNA, the CDR3 is TGTGCCAGCAGTTCAGGCTCCGTTGAGACCCAGTACTTC. This gives the protein CASSSGSVETQYF.

The CDR3 loop is CASSDSGPVGGEQYF. The DNA of the CDR3 is TGTGCCAGCAGTGATTCGGGCCCCGTGGGGGGTGAGCAGTACTTC. This chain joins TRBV2 and TRBJ2-7; weak D call: TRBD2 (6 bases). This CDR3 is built from 15 residues. Germline V lookup: CDR1 SNHLY, CDR2 FYNNEI. V was pared by 3 bases and J by 7 bases, with 19 bases between.

The sample holds one count of this clone. This sequence joins TRBV7-9 and TRBJ1-3; no firm D call. Per the germline V gene, CDR1 is SEHNR and CDR2 is FQNEAQ (reference sequence). Trimming removed 4 bases from V and 2 bases from J, with 6 bases in between. The CDR3 extends over 13 amino acids. The CDR3 coding sequence is TGTGCCAGCAGCTCAGTTACTGGAAACACCATATATTTT. Amino acids: CASSSVTGNTIYF.

This rearrangement joins TRBV19 to TRBJ1-1, with D perhaps TRBD1 (5 bases). In germline, CDR1 is LNHDA, CDR2 SQIVND (reference sequence). This CDR3 has 12 residues. V lost 7 bases to trimming and J lost 4 bases, with 10 bases between them. The CDR3 DNA is TGTGCCAGTACTGAAAGGGGCACTGAAGCTTTCTTT. Translating it yields CASTERGTEAFF.